Presented here are 30 T cell receptor beta chains from one specimen sequenced in a study of cytomegalovirus exposure and HLA in healthy donors. Primers for the PCR totalled 60 Vbeta and 13 Jbeta. Repertoires were generated with immunoSEQ multiplex PCR, while TCRdb's copy carries only in-frame clones and drops some. The repertoire holds 150,000 to 200,000 clones, 75% to 80% seen once, with roughly 6% in the top ten. Sequencing was done on a sample of PBMCs. Receptors originate from a woman in her twenties or thirties in good health and CMV-seropositive.

J is TRBJ2-1 and V is TRBV5-1; 7 bases align to TRBD2. The germline CDR1 and CDR2 sequences are SGHRS and YFSETQ. The CDR3 length is 16 residues. J was trimmed by 0 bases and V by 4 bases; bases with no gene match: 7. CDR3 amino acids: CASSPGLVGSYNEQFF. The DNA of the CDR3 is TGCGCCAGCAGCCCAGGACTAGTCGGCTCCTACAATGAGCAGTTCTTC.

This clone has more than one count but fewer than ten. The chain employs TRBV2 and TRBJ1-1; D perhaps matches TRBD1 (5 bases). CDR3 length: 17 residues. Germline-derived CDR1 and CDR2 are SNHLY and FYNNEI. V shed 10 bases and J shed 0 bases, with 24 bases lying between them. The CDR3 protein is CATRIRNAGTMNTEAFF. The CDR3 coding sequence is TGTGCCACTCGCATCCGAAACGCGGGGACTATGAACACTGAAGCTTTCTTT.

This chain links TRBV29-1 with TRBJ1-2; 7 bases line up with TRBD1. Germline lookup yields CDR1 SQVTM and CDR2 ANQGSEA. The CDR3 is 14 residues long. Losses at the gene ends were 2 bases for V and 0 bases for J; bases not matched to a gene: 3. The CDR3: CSVEYRGTNYGYTF. CDR3 nucleotide sequence: TGCAGCGTTGAATACAGGGGTACTAACTATGGCTACACCTTC.

J is TRBJ1-5 and V is TRBV28; D may be TRBD1 (5 bases). The CDR3 sequence is 14 residues long. Between the trimmed V and J ends, which lost 1 base and 5 bases, there was a span of 9 bases. Looked up from germline, CDR1 is MDHEN and CDR2 is SYDVKM. CDR3 DNA sequence: TGTGCCAGCAGTTTATCCCCGGGGGATCAGCCCCAGCATTTT. Translated, it gives CASSLSPGDQPQHF. The full variable domain, in which reference TRBV28 and TRBJ1-5 provide the parts outside the CDR3, is DVKVTQSSRYLVKRTGEKVFLECVQDMDHENMFWYRQDPGLGLRLIYFSYDVKMKEKGDIPEGYSVSREKKERFSLILESASTNQTSMYLCASSLSPGDQPQHFGDGTRLSIL.

CDR3 sequence: CASSAGLAGDEQFF. CDR3 sequence (DNA): TGTGCCAGCTCCGCCGGGCTAGCGGGAGATGAGCAGTTCTTC. This chain connects TRBV18 to TRBJ2-1, with TRBD2 matching 10 bases. CDR3 length: 14 residues. Trimming cost V 6 bases and J 8 bases; bases outside gene matches: 7. Germline V lookup: CDR1 KGHSH, CDR2 LQKENI.

The chain recombines TRBV5-1 with TRBJ2-5; 11 bases agree with TRBD1. Germline CDR1 SGHRS, CDR2 YFSETQ. The CDR3 has 15 amino acids. The V and J ends lost 5 bases and 5 bases, in that order; junction bases with no gene match: 8. DNA of the CDR3: TGCGCCAGCAGGGAGGGACAGGGGGTGATTGAGACCCAGTACTTC. It encodes CASREGQGVIETQYF. The full variable domain, in which reference TRBV5-1 and TRBJ2-5 provide the parts outside the CDR3, is KAGVTQTPRYLIKTRGQQVTLSCSPISGHRSVSWYQQTPGQGLQFLFEYFSETQRNKGNFPGRFSGRQFSNSRSEMNVSTLELGDSALYLCASREGQGVIETQYFGPGTRLLVL.

This chain links TRBV6-1 with TRBJ2-7; D unresolved. The CDR3 has 11 amino acids. V was pared by 6 bases and J by 4 bases, with 7 bases between. Germline CDR1 MNHNS, CDR2 SASEGT. The CDR3 sequence is CASSFTYEQYF. As DNA, the CDR3 is TGTGCCAGCAGCTTCACTTACGAGCAGTACTTC.

V is TRBV9 and J is TRBJ2-5; 10 positions agree with TRBD2. CDR3 length: 16 residues. Germline CDR1 SGDLS, CDR2 YYNGEE. The ends lost 0 bases at V and 4 bases at J; junction bases unmatched: 6. The chain's CDR3 is CASSVGSLAGVETQYF. Written as DNA, the CDR3 is TGTGCCAGCAGCGTAGGTTCCCTAGCGGGAGTAGAGACCCAGTACTTC.

This clone was counted only a few times. V usage is TRBV28 and J usage is TRBJ1-1; D may be TRBD1 (6 bases). The length of the CDR3 is 13 residues. CDR1 is MDHEN, CDR2 SYDVKM, per germline. The ends were cut back, 6 bases at V and 5 bases at J, with 13 bases in the middle. The CDR3 region is CASSRRTETEAFF. The CDR3 DNA reads TGTGCCAGCAGCCGACGGACAGAGACTGAAGCTTTCTTT.

The chain has TRBV6-5 and TRBJ2-3, with D possibly being TRBD1 (5 bases). V was trimmed by 4 bases and J by 12 bases, leaving 17 bases between them. Looked up from germline, CDR1 is MNHEY and CDR2 is SVGAGI. The length of the CDR3 is 13 residues. CDR3 sequence (DNA): TGTGCCAGCAGTTTGGGGCTAGTGGGGTCCCAGTATTTT. Amino acids: CASSLGLVGSQYF.

This chain links TRBV27 with TRBJ1-3; a weak D match, TRBD1 (6 bases). The CDR3 length is 14 residues. Germline V gene data show CDR1 as MNHEY and CDR2 as SMNVEV (reference sequence). Trimming took off 5 bases at V and 2 bases at J, with 10 bases between the two ends. DNA for the CDR3: TGTGCCAGCAGTCAAGAGGGGGCTGGAAACACCATATATTTT. Its translation: CASSQEGAGNTIYF.

This clone was recorded once. Here the CDR3 reads CASSGGESGLGNTIYF. The CDR3 DNA reads TGCGCCAGCAGCGGAGGGGAGTCCGGCCTAGGAAACACCATATATTTT. The J gene is TRBJ1-3, the V gene TRBV5-1, with a possible D match to TRBD1 (5 bases). V was trimmed by 4 bases and J by 4 bases, leaving 18 bases between them. From germline, CDR1 is SGHRS and CDR2 YFSETQ. CDR3 length equals 16 residues.

The V and J genes are TRBV7-9 and TRBJ2-3, with TRBD2 matching 7 bases. Trimming took 6 bases from V and 0 from J; bases not matched to a gene: 9. Germline V gives CDR1 SEHNR, CDR2 FQNEAQ (reference sequence). This CDR3 is built from 16 residues. The CDR3 sequence is CASSPPGGTSTDTQYF. The CDR3 nucleotides read TGTGCCAGCAGTCCCCCGGGAGGAACAAGCACAGATACGCAGTATTTT.

The gene calls are TRBV5-1 and TRBJ2-1, with TRBD2 matching over 8 bases. Unmatched junction bases numbered 9, after V lost 0 bases and J lost 10 bases. CDR3 length equals 15 residues. Germline V gene sequence: CDR1 SGHRS, CDR2 YFSETQ. CDR3 nucleotide sequence: TGCGCCAGCAGCTTGGGGACTAGCACACCCTGGGAGCAGTTCTTC. It translates to CASSLGTSTPWEQFF.

The rearrangement joins TRBV14 to TRBJ2-1, with a weak D call TRBD2 (5 bases). V was clipped by 0 bases and J by 9 bases, with 9 bases between them. This CDR3 comprises 13 residues. CDR1 and CDR2 (germline): SGHDN, FVKESK. The CDR3 DNA follows: TGTGCCAGCAGCCAAGATGTGGCGGGTGAGCAGTTCTTC. Amino acids: CASSQDVAGEQFF.

A few counts support this clone. The chain couples TRBV19 to TRBJ1-2, with D possibly TRBD1 on 6 matching bases. V dropped 3 bases and J dropped 0 bases, with 11 bases sitting between them. The V gene's germline CDR1 is LNHDA and CDR2 SQIVND (reference sequence). The CDR3 contains 15 residues. For the CDR3, the DNA is TGTGCCAGTAGTATTCCGACAGGTTCTAACTATGGCTACACCTTC. It specifies CASSIPTGSNYGYTF.

The chain joins TRBV7-2 to TRBJ1-3; maybe TRBD1 (5 bases). CDR1 is SGHTA, CDR2 FQGNSA, per germline. The CDR3 runs 16 residues. Trimming pared 1 base from V and 1 base from J, leaving 11 bases between. CDR3 coding DNA: TGTGCCAGCAGCTTAGGACAGCCTCGTTCTGGAAACACCATATATTTT. Its protein is CASSLGQPRSGNTIYF.

The rearrangement links TRBV27 to TRBJ1-1; no definite D call. The CDR3 is 13 amino acids. Between the trimmed V and J ends, which lost 2 bases and 5 bases, there was a span of 9 bases. Germline CDR1 is MNHEY and CDR2 is SMNVEV (reference sequence). The CDR3 here is CASSLMGRTEAFF. Written as DNA, the CDR3 is TGTGCCAGCAGTTTAATGGGGAGAACTGAAGCTTTCTTT.

This clone was counted only a few times. The chain joins TRBV18 to TRBJ2-3; 10 bases are a match to TRBD2. The length of the CDR3 is 18 residues. The V segment lost 1 base and the J segment 0 bases; nucleotides outside the gene matches: 7. Per the germline V gene, CDR1 is KGHSH and CDR2 is LQKENI. CDR3 residues: CASSPLPGTSASTDTQYF. The CDR3 DNA reads as TGTGCCAGCTCACCACTCCCGGGGACTAGCGCCAGCACAGATACGCAGTATTTT.

This clone was detected once. This chain joins TRBV6-1 and TRBJ1-3; no reliable D call. V lost 2 bases to trimming and J lost 0 bases, with 11 bases between them. Germline V lookup: CDR1 MNHNS, CDR2 SASEGT. The CDR3 covers 16 residues. The CDR3 nucleotides are TGTGCCAGCAGTGAATCTGCAGGCCCCTCTGGAAACACCATATATTTT. Translated, it gives CASSESAGPSGNTIYF.

The genes are TRBV6-4 and TRBJ2-6; no reliable D call. Per germline, CDR1 MRHNA and CDR2 SNTAGT. The CDR3 is 16 amino acids. Trimming removed 0 bases from V and 0 bases from J, with 6 bases in between. DNA of the CDR3: TGTGCCAGCAGTGACTCTTCTTTCTCTGGGGCCAACGTCCTGACTTTC. This encodes CASSDSSFSGANVLTF.

This clone was recorded a few times. The genes are TRBV11-2 and TRBJ2-7, with TRBD1 matching over 7 bases. Germline values: CDR1 SGHAT, CDR2 FQNNGV. V lost 5 bases and J lost 3; bases outside the gene matches: 13. The CDR3 spans 16 residues. CDR3: CASSGQIRTGNYEQYF. In DNA form, the CDR3 reads TGTGCCAGCAGCGGGCAGATACGGACAGGTAACTACGAGCAGTACTTC.

The gene calls are TRBV5-1 and TRBJ1-1; TRBD1 agrees at 8 bases. Germline values: CDR1 SGHRS, CDR2 YFSETQ. Trimming cost V 3 bases and J 11 bases; bases outside gene matches: 12. The CDR3 runs to 14 residues. This CDR3 reads CASSSSGQGFWAFF. The DNA for the CDR3 is TGCGCCAGCAGCTCTTCCGGACAGGGTTTTTGGGCTTTCTTT.

The chain recombines TRBV10-1 with TRBJ2-1, with 8 bases lining up with TRBD2. Germline V CDR1 and CDR2: WNHNN, SYGVQD (reference sequence). With 4 bases clipped from V and 4 bases from J, the junction kept 3 bases outside the gene matches. This CDR3 region has 14 residues. CDR3 residues: CASSVASGYNEQFF. The CDR3 DNA follows: TGCGCCAGCAGTGTAGCTAGCGGGTACAATGAGCAGTTCTTC.

This chain uses TRBV4-3 with TRBJ2-3, with 12 positions matching TRBD2. CDR3 length: 19 residues. After removal of 1 base from V and 2 bases from J, the junction contained 10 bases not matched to a gene. CDR1 is LGHNA, CDR2 YSLEER, per germline. The CDR3 spells CASSQVLAGGASNTDTQYF. CDR3 in DNA: TGCGCCAGCAGCCAAGTCCTAGCGGGGGGGGCTTCTAACACAGATACGCAGTATTTT.

V and J are TRBV4-1 and TRBJ2-7; possible D gene TRBD1, 5 bases. Germline values: CDR1 MGHRA, CDR2 YSYEKL. The CDR3 loop spans 12 amino acids. Deletions cut 6 bases from V and 4 bases from J, with 10 bases between. CDR3 residues: CASSYAGYEQYF. As DNA, the CDR3 is TGCGCCAGCAGTTACGCAGGGTACGAGCAGTACTTC.

The chain carries TRBV7-2 and TRBJ2-2; 7 bases match TRBD2. Germline-derived CDR1 and CDR2 are SGHTA and FQGNSA. This CDR3 region has 15 residues. J lost 7 bases, V lost 3 bases, and 8 bases had no gene match. The CDR3 spells CASSLGGGRGGELFF. Here the CDR3 DNA reads TGTGCCAGCAGCTTGGGGGGAGGGAGAGGCGGGGAGCTGTTTTTT. Full variable domain (outside the CDR3, taken from reference TRBV7-2 and TRBJ2-2): GAGVSQSPSNKVTEKGKDVELRCDPISGHTALYWYRQSLGQGLEFLIYFQGNSAPDKSGLPSDRFSAERTGGSVSTLTIQRTQQEDSAVYLCASSLGGGRGGELFFGEGSRLTVL.

The genes are TRBV5-1 and TRBJ1-2; a possible D gene is TRBD1 (5 bases). The germline gives CDR1 SGHRS, CDR2 YFSETQ. The CDR3 totals 13 residues. Between the trimmed V and J ends, which lost 2 bases and 3 bases, there was a span of 8 bases. This CDR3 reads CASSFGGDYGYTF. CDR3 DNA: TGCGCCAGCAGCTTCGGGGGGGACTATGGCTACACCTTC.

This sequence joins TRBV27 and TRBJ1-1; weak D call: TRBD1 (5 bases). CDR3 length equals 16 residues. Trimming took 8 bases from V and 2 from J, leaving 21 bases between them. Per germline, CDR1 MNHEY and CDR2 SMNVEV (reference sequence). CDR3 protein: CASGWRRGGPNTEAFF. For the CDR3, the DNA is TGTGCCAGCGGTTGGAGAAGGGGAGGCCCTAACACTGAAGCTTTCTTT.

This clone has a handful of counts. The gene calls are TRBV6-5 and TRBJ1-4; TRBD1 matches 7 bases. After removal of 3 bases from V and 6 bases from J, the junction contained 7 bases not matched to a gene. The germline V gene encodes CDR1 MNHEY and CDR2 SVGAGI. There are 15 residues in the CDR3. The CDR3 DNA reads TGTGCCAGCAGTTATTCCGGGACAGATTATGAAAAACTGTTTTTT. It yields the protein CASSYSGTDYEKLFF.